This is a list of T cell receptor beta chains from one sample in a study of cytomegalovirus exposure and HLA in healthy donors. This table comes from immunoSEQ multiplex PCR, and its TCRdb copy is limited to in-frame clones, with some not included. The table has approximately 100,000 clones, over 65% seen once; the top ten hold over 15%. The sequenced sample was PBMCs. The receptor set was obtained from a man aged 60 to 69 in good health and CMV-seropositive. Both conserved end residues are part of each CDR3. Each record gives: clone size, J gene, D gene, V gene, CDR3 protein, CDR3 DNA. D genes are given only for firm matches. Size is omitted from some rows. Given values are once, few, many or a class for expanded clones.

- | TRBJ2-7 | TRBD2 | TRBV6-5 | CASSRGLAGNYEQYF | TGTGCCAGCAGCCGAGGACTAGCGGGAAACTACGAGCAGTACTTC
- | TRBJ2-2 | - | TRBV4-1 | CASSHPWARETGELFF | TGCGCCAGCAGCCATCCCTGGGCCCGGGAAACCGGGGAGCTGTTTTTT
- | TRBJ1-5 | - | TRBV6-4 | CASRQGRSNQPQHF | TGTGCCAGCAGACAGGGTCGGAGCAATCAGCCCCAGCATTTT
few | TRBJ1-4 | - | TRBV7-6 | CASSSHATNEKLFF | TGTGCCAGCAGCTCCCATGCAACTAATGAAAAACTGTTTTTT
- | TRBJ2-3 | TRBD2 | TRBV10-3 | CAISDPKAGATDTQYF | TGTGCCATCAGTGACCCCAAAGCGGGGGCCACAGATACGCAGTATTTT
few | TRBJ2-7 | - | TRBV5-1 | CASSLVDSNEQYF | TGCGCCAGCAGCTTGGTGGACAGCAACGAGCAGTACTTC
- | TRBJ2-7 | TRBD2 | TRBV27 | CASSLGGVGTYEQYF | TGTGCCAGCAGTTTAGGGGGGGTGGGGACCTACGAGCAGTACTTC
- | TRBJ1-1 | - | TRBV30 | CAWSVGRWTEAFF | TGTGCCTGGAGTGTCGGCAGGTGGACTGAAGCTTTCTTT
few | TRBJ1-5 | - | TRBV5-6 | CASSLRPGGNQPQHF | TGTGCCAGCAGCTTGAGACCTGGGGGGAATCAGCCCCAGCATTTT
few | TRBJ2-7 | TRBD2 | TRBV6-5 | CASSLAGDHEQYF | TGTGCCAGCAGCTTAGCGGGGGACCACGAGCAGTACTTC
- | TRBJ2-1 | TRBD1 | TRBV27 | CASIPGTGENEQFF | TGTGCCAGCATTCCCGGGACAGGGGAGAATGAGCAGTTCTTC
- | TRBJ2-7 | - | TRBV7-8 | CASSFGLRGEQYF | TGTGCCAGCAGCTTTGGTCTGAGAGGCGAGCAGTACTTC
- | TRBJ2-1 | TRBD2 | TRBV7-2 | CASSLGLAGDEQFF | TGTGCCAGCAGCTTAGGGCTAGCGGGCGATGAGCAGTTCTTC
- | TRBJ2-6 | TRBD1 | TRBV4-3 | CASSPDPGGPFGGANVLTF | TGCGCCAGCAGCCCAGATCCAGGGGGCCCCTTTGGCGGGGCCAACGTCCTGACTTTC
- | TRBJ1-2 | - | TRBV29-1 | CSVEDRGRGYTF | TGCAGCGTTGAAGACAGGGGCAGGGGCTACACCTTC
- | TRBJ2-7 | - | TRBV12-5 | CASGGGNEQYF | TGTGCTAGTGGTGGGGGGAACGAGCAGTACTTC
- | TRBJ1-4 | - | TRBV2 | CASSTRGGRSPFF | TGTGCCAGCAGTACAAGAGGTGGCAGATCACCATTTTTT
- | TRBJ1-5 | - | TRBV6-6 | CASSNGVGNQPQHF | TGTGCCAGCTCTAACGGGGTGGGCAATCAGCCCCAGCATTTT
- | TRBJ2-5 | TRBD1 | TRBV5-1 | CASSLVGQGRTETQYF | TGCGCCAGCAGCCTAGTGGGACAGGGTAGAACGGAGACCCAGTACTTC
- | TRBJ2-6 | - | TRBV4-1 | CASSQELNGGNNSGANVLTF | TGCGCCAGCAGCCAGGAGCTGAATGGGGGGAACAACTCTGGGGCCAACGTCCTGACTTTC
- | TRBJ2-3 | - | TRBV4-1 | CASGHSYTDTQYF | TGCGCCAGCGGACATAGCTACACAGATACGCAGTATTTT
- | TRBJ2-5 | - | TRBV28 | CASSLIAGAPQETQYF | TGTGCCAGCAGTTTAATTGCGGGGGCGCCCCAAGAGACCCAGTACTTC
- | TRBJ1-6 | - | TRBV19 | CASSMGGGGSPLHF | TGTGCCAGTAGTATGGGCGGGGGAGGTTCACCCCTCCACTTT
- | TRBJ2-1 | TRBD2 | TRBV6-1 | CASSALAGGGNEQFF | TGTGCCAGCAGTGCACTAGCGGGGGGCGGCAATGAGCAGTTCTTC
- | TRBJ2-3 | TRBD1 | TRBV5-1 | CASHTGELTDTQYF | TGCGCCAGTCACACAGGGGAACTCACAGATACGCAGTATTTT
once | TRBJ2-3 | TRBD1 | TRBV7-9 | CASSPGQAGADTQYF | TGTGCCAGCAGCCCTGGACAGGCCGGAGCAGATACGCAGTATTTT
- | TRBJ1-2 | - | TRBV7-9 | CASSSPGYGYTF | TGTGCCAGCAGCTCTCCAGGGTATGGCTACACCTTC
- | TRBJ1-1 | TRBD1 | TRBV7-2 | CASSFTGTANTEAFF | TGTGCCAGCAGCTTTACCGGGACAGCGAACACTGAAGCTTTCTTT
- | TRBJ2-5 | - | TRBV5-1 | CASSPGPGVGETQYF | TGCGCCAGCAGCCCGGGACCGGGGGTGGGTGAGACCCAGTACTTC
- | TRBJ2-2 | TRBD1 | TRBV6-5 | CASSYGTGRTGELFF | TGTGCCAGCAGTTACGGGACAGGGAGGACCGGGGAGCTGTTTTTT
- | TRBJ1-2 | - | TRBV18 | CASSPDLNPNDYGYTF | TGTGCCAGCTCGCCGGACTTAAACCCAAACGACTATGGCTACACCTTC
- | TRBJ2-3 | - | TRBV6-5 | CASSYSTGGSTDTQYF | TGTGCCAGCAGTTACTCGACAGGCGGAAGCACAGATACGCAGTATTTT
- | TRBJ2-5 | - | TRBV25-1 | CASSHRGGQETQYF | TGTGCCAGCAGCCACAGGGGGGGTCAAGAGACCCAGTACTTC
- | TRBJ2-7 | TRBD2 | TRBV27 | CASSLRPRRGGGDKSYEQYF | TGTGCCAGCAGTTTAAGGCCCCGAAGGGGCGGGGGAGATAAGTCCTACGAGCAGTACTTC
- | TRBJ2-2 | TRBD2 | TRBV6-5 | CASSYKTSGDTGELFF | TGTGCCAGCAGTTACAAAACTAGCGGAGACACCGGGGAGCTGTTTTTT
- | TRBJ2-3 | - | TRBV9 | CASSEKTRGTDTQYF | TGTGCCAGCAGCGAAAAGACTAGAGGGACAGATACGCAGTATTTT
- | TRBJ1-5 | - | TRBV19 | CASLGGVKGNSAQHF | TGTGCCAGCTTGGGGGGGGTAAAGGGTAATTCTGCCCAGCATTTT
- | TRBJ1-1 | - | TRBV19 | CASSIVGSSPEAFF | TGTGCCAGTAGTATAGTTGGCAGTAGCCCTGAAGCTTTCTTT
few | TRBJ1-5 | - | TRBV6-5 | CASSRGQNNQPQHF | TGTGCCAGCAGCCGCGGACAGAACAATCAGCCCCAGCATTTT
- | TRBJ2-3 | - | TRBV5-1 | CASSLADSPSTDTQYF | TGCGCCAGCAGCTTGGCCGACTCCCCTAGCACAGATACGCAGTATTTT
- | TRBJ2-4 | TRBD1 | TRBV23-1 | CASSRQGLAKNIQYF | TGCGCTAGCAGTCGACAGGGTTTAGCCAAAAACATTCAGTACTTC
- | TRBJ2-3 | - | TRBV12-5 | CASGFMSDTQYF | TGTGCTAGTGGTTTTATGTCAGATACGCAGTATTTT
- | TRBJ1-1 | - | TRBV30 | CAWCLRATVTEAFF | TGTGCCTGGTGTTTGAGGGCAACAGTGACTGAAGCTTTCTTT
- | TRBJ2-3 | TRBD1 | TRBV25-1 | CASSEYRGRDTQYF | TGTGCCAGCAGTGAGTACAGGGGGCGGGATACGCAGTATTTT
few | TRBJ1-6 | - | TRBV2 | CASRGANSPLHF | TGTGCCAGCAGGGGAGCAAATTCACCCCTCCACTTT
- | TRBJ2-1 | - | TRBV11-2 | CASSSWGVRLNEQFF | TGTGCCAGCTCCTCCTGGGGGGTCAGACTAAATGAGCAGTTCTTC
- | TRBJ2-1 | - | TRBV5-1 | CASSWRGEQFF | TGCGCCAGCTCTTGGCGGGGTGAGCAGTTCTTC
- | TRBJ1-1 | - | TRBV7-9 | CASAPGGTEAFF | TGTGCCAGCGCACCCGGGGGGACTGAAGCTTTCTTT
few | TRBJ1-2 | TRBD1 | TRBV6-5 | CASRSDRAQRRGYTF | TGTGCCAGCCGATCCGACAGGGCCCAGAGGAGGGGCTACACCTTC
- | TRBJ2-7 | - | TRBV6-1 | CASRRGSDVSYEQYF | TGTGCCAGCAGGCGGGGTTCGGACGTCTCCTACGAGCAGTACTTC
few | TRBJ2-5 | TRBD1 | TRBV19 | CASKKTGSGETQYF | TGTGCCAGTAAGAAGACAGGGTCGGGGGAGACCCAGTACTTC
- | TRBJ2-7 | TRBD1 | TRBV9 | CASSFEGDSRYEQYF | TGTGCCAGCAGCTTCGAGGGGGACAGCCGGTACGAGCAGTACTTC
- | TRBJ2-2 | TRBD2 | TRBV7-9 | CASSPILLAGGTGELFF | TGTGCCAGCAGCCCGATTTTACTAGCGGGGGGCACCGGGGAGCTGTTTTTT
- | TRBJ1-4 | - | TRBV6-1 | CASSDGGVSEKLFF | TGTGCCAGCAGTGACGGGGGAGTGAGTGAAAAACTGTTTTTT
few | TRBJ1-5 | - | TRBV18 | CASSPRDKLSNQPQHF | TGTGCCAGCTCACCAAGGGACAAACTAAGCAATCAGCCCCAGCATTTT